This TCR beta chain was captured by sequencing in a study of cytomegalovirus exposure and HLA in healthy donors. Whole-study findings and limits: Among TCR sequences, most were rare, though some public TCRs appeared in many donors.

The CDR3 is made up of 14 amino acids. Germline loops: CDR1 GTSNPN, CDR2 SVGIG (reference sequence). Deletions cut 5 bases from V and 1 base from J, with 12 bases between. Primers included in the PCR were 60 Vbeta and 13 Jbeta primers. Generated by immunoSEQ multiplex PCR, the TCRdb table keeps only in-frame clones and is missing some. This sample has about 85,000 clones, with over 75% found just once. For this clone: Its antigen is undetermined.

The rearrangement joins TRBV30 to TRBJ1-5; tentative D call: TRBD1 (5 bases). This TCR derives from a boy between 10 and 17 years old in good health and CMV-seronegative. The sequencing input was PBMCs. CDR3 DNA: TGTGCCTGGTCGGAGGGGCTAAGCAATCAGCCCCAGCATTTT. It yields the protein CAWSEGLSNQPQHF.